What follows are 26 T cell receptor beta chains derived from one specimen sequenced in a study of shared clonotypes between healthy human individuals. Clones were sequenced by immunoSEQ multiplex PCR, and TCRdb holds only the in-frame ones, with some missing. The table shows about 1.5 million clones, with 95% to 99% occurring only once. Material for sequencing was naive CD4+ T cells sorted from blood. Subset of the sample: CD45RA+ positively selected. The source is a man aged 25-45 years in good health.

V is TRBV7-2 and J is TRBJ1-2; no clear D. The CDR3 has 14 residues. Germline assignment: CDR1 SGHTA and CDR2 FQGNSA. V gave up 5 bases and J gave up 0 bases, with 10 bases separating them. CDR3 sequence: CASSPGRANYGYTF. The CDR3 DNA is TGTGCCAGCAGCCCCGGTAGGGCTAACTATGGCTACACCTTC.

The sample holds one count of this clone. The CDR3 here is CASRQGQMPYEQYF. CDR3 DNA: TGCGCCAGCAGACAAGGACAGATGCCCTACGAGCAGTACTTC. The chain uses TRBV10-2 and TRBJ2-7; D might be TRBD1 (6 bases). The CDR3 is made up of 14 amino acids. Germline V gene data show CDR1 as WSHSY and CDR2 as SAAADI. The ends were cut back, 6 bases at V and 2 bases at J, with 14 bases in the middle.

The V and J genes are TRBV29-1 and TRBJ2-3; the match to TRBD1 covers 7 bases. The junction had 3 bases not matched to a gene; V was cut back by 7 bases and J by 2 bases. This CDR3 spans 12 amino acids. The germline V gene has CDR1 SQVTM and CDR2 ANQGSEA. CDR3 sequence (DNA): TGCAGCGGAGGACAGGACACAGATACGCAGTATTTT. Amino acids: CSGGQDTDTQYF.

The chain is built from TRBV6-5 and TRBJ1-2; TRBD1 matches at 7 bases. The V and J ends lost 2 bases and 2 bases, in that order; junction bases with no gene match: 8. This CDR3 has 16 amino acids. CDR1 and CDR2 from the germline V gene are MNHEY and SVGAGI. The CDR3 loop reads CASSYVRQGLNYGYTF. CDR3 coding DNA: TGTGCCAGCAGTTACGTAAGACAGGGACTAAACTATGGCTACACCTTC.

The chain is built from TRBV13 and TRBJ2-1; 16 bases agree with TRBD2. Germline V CDR1 and CDR2: PRHDT, FYEKMQ (reference sequence). V shed 6 bases, J shed 7 bases, and the junction held 3 bases outside the gene matches. The CDR3 covers 15 residues. Here the CDR3 DNA reads TGTGCCAGCAGGGTGGGACTAGCGGGAGGGAATGAGCAGTTCTTC. Protein sequence: CASRVGLAGGNEQFF.

CDR3 in amino acids: CASSLEAGGSTDTQYF. In DNA form, the CDR3 reads TGCGCCAGCAGCTTGGAAGCGGGAGGAAGCACAGATACGCAGTATTTT. The J gene is TRBJ2-3, the V gene TRBV5-1, with 9 bases lining up with TRBD2. CDR1 and CDR2 from the germline V gene are SGHRS and YFSETQ. V lost 0 bases to trimming and J lost 0 bases; unmatched junction nucleotides: 2. CDR3 length: 16 residues.

V gene TRBV28 combines with J gene TRBJ1-2; D unresolved. This CDR3 has 12 residues. Germline-derived CDR1 and CDR2 are MDHEN and SYDVKM. The CDR3 sequence: CAARAVYYGYTF. Written as DNA, the CDR3 is TGTGCGGCGCGGGCAGTTTACTATGGCTACACCTTC.

The rearrangement joins TRBV9 to TRBJ2-1; no clear D gene. The CDR3 sequence is 15 residues long. V lost 0 bases to trimming and J lost 3 bases, with 10 bases between them. CDR1 is SGDLS, CDR2 YYNGEE, per germline. CDR3 sequence: CASSVDTPNYNEQFF. DNA of the CDR3: TGTGCCAGCAGCGTAGATACGCCTAACTACAATGAGCAGTTCTTC. The full variable domain, in which reference TRBV9 and TRBJ2-1 provide the parts outside the CDR3, is DSGVTQTPKHLITATGQRVTLRCSPRSGDLSVYWYQQSLDQGLQFLIQYYNGEERAKGNILERFSAQQFPDLHSELNLSSLELGDSALYFCASSVDTPNYNEQFFGPGTRLTVL.

The chain carries TRBV9 and TRBJ2-2, with 15 nucleotides matching TRBD2. The CDR3 covers 20 residues. V shed 0 bases, J shed 4 bases, and the junction held 10 bases outside the gene matches. Per the germline V gene, CDR1 is SGDLS and CDR2 is YYNGEE. In DNA, the CDR3 is TGTGCCAGCAGCGTAGTCCCAGGACTAGCGGGAGGGCGTCGCACCGGGGAGCTGTTTTTT. The encoded protein is CASSVVPGLAGGRRTGELFF.

V and J are TRBV5-4 and TRBJ2-3; D unresolved. V was clipped by 3 bases and J by 0 bases, with 11 bases between them. CDR3 length: 15 residues. Germline CDR1 and CDR2: SGHNT and YYREEE (reference sequence). CDR3 bases: TGTGCCAGCAGCTCGACACAAGGGAGCACAGATACGCAGTATTTT. Residues: CASSSTQGSTDTQYF.

As for this clone: This same CDR3 is encoded by further DNA sequences in the sample. The DNA for the CDR3 is TGTGCCAGCAGTGTGGAATCTGGGGCCAACGTCCTGACTTTC. It encodes CASSVESGANVLTF. This chain connects TRBV2 to TRBJ2-6; D ambiguous. With 4 bases removed from V and 1 base from J, the gap between germline ends came to 5 bases. Looked up from germline, CDR1 is SNHLY and CDR2 is FYNNEI. The CDR3 runs 14 residues.

J is TRBJ1-3 and V is TRBV5-6; D unclear. The germline V gene has CDR1 SGHDT and CDR2 YYEEEE. The CDR3 spans 12 residues. Trimming took 7 bases from V and 3 from J, leaving 8 bases between them. CDR3 sequence: CASAAYGNTIYF. CDR3 sequence (DNA): TGTGCCAGCGCTGCTTATGGAAACACCATATATTTT.

The chain joins TRBV7-2 to TRBJ2-1; D remains unclear. The CDR3 extends over 14 amino acids. The germline V gene has CDR1 SGHTA and CDR2 FQGNSA. V lost 6 bases and J 12 bases, leaving 21 bases between the germline ends. CDR3 protein: CASSFEGLRKGQFF. Written as DNA, the CDR3 is TGTGCCAGCAGTTTCGAAGGGCTCCGCAAAGGGCAGTTCTTC.

This clone has a single count. The identical CDR3 is also encoded by other nucleotide sequences in the sample. This chain connects TRBV18 to TRBJ2-3, with D hard to call. CDR3 length equals 15 residues. V lost 0 bases and J 0 bases, leaving 7 bases between the germline ends. Germline-derived CDR1 and CDR2 are KGHSH and LQKENI. Here the CDR3 DNA reads TGTGCCAGCTCACCACCTAGCCGGAGCACAGATACGCAGTATTTT. Its protein is CASSPPSRSTDTQYF.

This clone was counted once. The chain couples TRBV28 to TRBJ2-7; 9 bases are a match to TRBD1. Losses at the gene ends were 5 bases for V and 2 bases for J; bases not matched to a gene: 10. Germline V CDR1 and CDR2: MDHEN, SYDVKM. The CDR3 is 16 amino acids. The CDR3 region is CASSGAGQGWTYEQYF. Here the CDR3 DNA reads TGTGCCAGCAGTGGCGCGGGACAGGGATGGACCTACGAGCAGTACTTC.

V is TRBV5-6 and J is TRBJ1-1, with D uncertain. The CDR3 is made up of 15 amino acids. Trimming cost V 5 bases and J 4 bases, with 18 bases left between them. From germline, CDR1 is SGHDT and CDR2 YYEEEE. CDR3 loop: CASSLAGYQVTEAFF. CDR3 DNA: TGTGCCAGCAGTCTCGCGGGATACCAAGTCACTGAAGCTTTCTTT.

J is TRBJ2-7 and V is TRBV5-8, with 12 bases matching TRBD2. Germline trimming cut 4 bases from V and 1 base from J; bases unmatched to any gene: 6. The CDR3 contains 16 residues. Germline V gives CDR1 SGHTS, CDR2 YDEGEE. The CDR3 DNA reads as TGTGCCAGCAGCCGTAGAACTAGCGGGAGGTCCTACGAGCAGTACTTC. It codes for CASSRRTSGRSYEQYF. The whole variable domain, filled in from reference TRBV5-8 and TRBJ2-7, reads EAGVTQSPTHLIKTRGQQATLRCSPISGHTSVYWYQQALGLGLQFLLWYDEGEERNRGNFPPRFSGRQFPNYSSELNVNALELEDSALYLCASSRRTSGRSYEQYFGPGTRLTVT.

The chain recombines TRBV27 with TRBJ2-3; perhaps TRBD2 as D (6 bases). The CDR3 runs 16 residues. The V gene's germline CDR1 is MNHEY and CDR2 SMNVEV (reference sequence). Trimming shortened V by 3 bases and J by 4 bases, and 17 bases separated the two germline ends. The CDR3 here is CASSFRRVSLADTQYF. The CDR3 region has the DNA TGTGCCAGCAGTTTCCGGAGGGTTTCTCTAGCAGATACGCAGTATTTT.

The chain couples TRBV5-6 to TRBJ1-1; no clear D gene. The CDR3 contains 15 residues. Germline CDR1 reads SGHDT; CDR2 reads YYEEEE. Trimming took 0 bases from V and 0 from J, leaving 9 bases between them. The CDR3 coding sequence is TGTGCCAGCAGCTTGGCTCCGGTCATGAACACTGAAGCTTTCTTT. Its protein is CASSLAPVMNTEAFF. Full variable domain (rest looked up from reference TRBV5-6 and TRBJ1-1): DAGVTQSPTHLIKTRGQQVTLRCSPKSGHDTVSWYQQALGQGPQFIFQYYEEEERQRGNFPDRFSGHQFPNYSSELNVNALLLGDSALYLCASSLAPVMNTEAFFGQGTRLTVV.

The rearrangement links TRBV12-1 to TRBJ2-7; the table's D call, TRBD2, was not checked against the DNA. TRBV12-1 is a pseudogene segment. The CDR3 is 17 amino acids. This CDR3 reads CASSFASGLAGLYEQYF. CDR3 sequence (DNA): TGTGCCAGCAGCTTTGCCTCGGGACTAGCGGGGCTATACGAGCAGTACTTC.

The chain recombines TRBV6-6 with TRBJ1-2; D might be TRBD1 (5 bases). Germline values: CDR1 MNHNY, CDR2 SVGAGI (reference sequence). Trimming shortened V by 6 bases and J by 2 bases, and 13 bases separated the two germline ends. This CDR3 comprises 14 residues. The CDR3 nucleotides read TGTGCCAGCAGCGACAGCCCCCTGAACTATGGCTACACCTTC. It codes for CASSDSPLNYGYTF.

This rearrangement joins TRBV6-5 to TRBJ1-1; TRBD1 might be the D (5 bases). Trimming took off 8 bases at V and 0 bases at J, with 7 bases between the two ends. The CDR3 loop spans 12 amino acids. CDR1 MNHEY and CDR2 SVGAGI come from the germline V gene. CDR3 sequence (DNA): TGTGCCAGCGGACATCTGAACACTGAAGCTTTCTTT. It yields the protein CASGHLNTEAFF.

Remarks on this clone: This specimen includes other DNA sequences encoding the same CDR3. The chain links TRBV5-4 to TRBJ2-3, with TRBD2 matching 9 bases. This CDR3 comprises 14 residues. Germline-derived CDR1 and CDR2 are SGHNT and YYREEE (reference sequence). The J segment lost 0 bases and the V segment lost 4 bases, leaving 0 bases of the junction unmatched. Here the CDR3 DNA reads TGTGCCAGCAGCCTAGCGGGAAGCACAGATACGCAGTATTTT. It specifies CASSLAGSTDTQYF.

J is TRBJ2-5 and V is TRBV18; TRBD1 matches 7 bases. Germline loops: CDR1 KGHSH, CDR2 LQKENI. The CDR3 covers 14 residues. The J segment lost 1 base and the V segment lost 5 bases, leaving 4 bases of the junction unmatched. The CDR3 is CASSYDRVQETQYF. In DNA form, the CDR3 reads TGTGCCAGCTCATACGACAGGGTCCAAGAGACCCAGTACTTC.

The chain couples TRBV12-5 to TRBJ2-1; perhaps TRBD1 as D (6 bases). The CDR3 extends over 14 amino acids. Per germline, CDR1 LGHNT and CDR2 FRNRAP. Trimming pared 3 bases from V and 6 bases from J, leaving 12 bases between. CDR3 sequence: CASGFSGQSNEQFF. The CDR3 DNA sequence: TGTGCTAGTGGTTTCTCAGGACAGAGCAATGAGCAGTTCTTC.

CDR3 region: CASSLDRQNTEAFF. Here the CDR3 DNA reads TGTGCCAGCTCACTTGACAGACAGAACACTGAAGCTTTCTTT. The chain employs TRBV18 and TRBJ1-1; a weak D match, TRBD1 (5 bases). In germline, CDR1 is KGHSH, CDR2 LQKENI. There are 14 residues in the CDR3. Trimming took 4 bases from V and 1 from J, leaving 10 bases between them.